The clone carrying this T cell receptor beta chain has just a few counts. These data belong to a study of blood T cell repertoires in COVID-19. Study at large: Sites across the United States, Italy and Spain contributed samples from acute and convalescent COVID-19. In each case, the material was cDNA or gDNA derived from T cells, B-cell-depleted T cells, or PBMCs.

Original data processing: Counts of nucleated cells, estimated from reference gene primer amplification, were obtained. Method: immunoSEQ multiplex PCR; TCRdb's copy keeps in-frame clones and lacks some. V and J calls and clone size are as listed in that table; D and trimming were resolved from the DNA. The table lists 95,000 to 150,000 clones, around 80% of them singletons. The sequence came from a man aged 60 to 69 with active or convalescent COVID-19. The material sequenced was peripheral blood.

The CDR3 spells CASSFSEDEQFF. Here the CDR3 DNA reads TGTGCCAGCAGCTTTAGCGAGGATGAGCAGTTCTTC. The chain is built from TRBV5-4 and TRBJ2-1, with D possibly matching TRBD2 (5 bases). CDR1 and CDR2 (germline): SGHNT, YYREEE (reference sequence). The CDR3 sequence is 12 residues long. Trimming left V 2 bases short and J 8 bases short, with 8 bases between.